The clone carrying this T cell receptor beta chain occurred once. Produced via immunoSEQ multiplex PCR; TCRdb's table is partial and in-frame only. This table holds about 380,000 clones, 75% to 90% found once. This entry is derived from a study of blood T cell repertoires in COVID-19. The overall study: Sites in the United States, Italy and Spain provided acute and convalescent COVID-19 samples.

The germline gives CDR1 SGHAT, CDR2 FQNNGV. Trimming removed 5 bases at V and 12 bases at J, with 11 bases between. The CDR3 spans 11 residues. The TCR sequence derives from a woman aged 18-29 years with acute or convalescent COVID-19. The chain couples TRBV11-2 to TRBJ2-1, with D possibly TRBD2 on 5 matching bases. Material for sequencing was peripheral blood. CDR3 nucleotides: TGTGCCAGCAGCCCGAGGGTGGGGCAGTTCTTC. This translates into CASSPRVGQFF.